A selection of T cell receptor beta chains follows, all from one sample in a study of cytomegalovirus exposure and HLA in healthy donors. Sequencing used immunoSEQ multiplex PCR; TCRdb keeps in-frame clones, though not all of them. The data contain 150,000 to 200,000 clones, more than 75% of them singletons. The sample was PBMCs. Source of these receptors: a girl aged 2-9 years in good health and CMV-seropositive. CDR3s include the opening cysteine and the closing phenylalanine or tryptophan. A D gene is named only where the DNA matches it firmly. Size tells how often a clone was seen (once, few, many) or the class of an expanded clone, and some rows leave it out.

clone size	V gene	D gene	J gene	CDR3 DNA	CDR3 protein
once	TRBV28	.	TRBJ1-1	TGTGCCAGCAGTTCTCTTGCGGGGTGGGCTGAAGCTTTCTTT	CASSSLAGWAEAFF
.	TRBV7-2	.	TRBJ1-4	TGTGCCAGCAACGACCCTACAGCCACCCCTGGGAAACTGTTTTTT	CASNDPTATPGKLFF
.	TRBV4-1	.	TRBJ2-7	TGCGCCAGCAGCCAAGAGACTCTTACCCCTTCCTACGAGCAGTACTTC	CASSQETLTPSYEQYF
.	TRBV2	TRBD2	TRBJ2-1	TGTGCCACCCTTACCCGGCGGGAGGGTTCCTACAATGAGCAGTTCTTC	CATLTRREGSYNEQFF
once	TRBV7-9	TRBD2	TRBJ2-1	TGTGCCAGCAGCTTAGATAGGGGCGGGAGGAAGTACAATGAGCAGTTCTTC	CASSLDRGGRKYNEQFF
once	TRBV2	.	TRBJ1-5	TGTGCCAGCGACTCCAGGGTCAACCAGCCCCAGCATTTT	CASDSRVNQPQHF
.	TRBV7-8	TRBD1	TRBJ1-1	TGTGCCAGCAGCCCAGGACAGGGGGCGTCTGAAGCTTTCTTT	CASSPGQGASEAFF
.	TRBV5-4	.	TRBJ2-4	TGTGCCAGCAGCTTGGTGGTGGGGCGCAGGAACATTCAGTACTTC	CASSLVVGRRNIQYF
.	TRBV2	TRBD2	TRBJ2-5	TGTGCCAGCAAGTCTGCGGGAGAATGGGAGACCCAGTACTTC	CASKSAGEWETQYF
.	TRBV2	.	TRBJ1-1	TGTGCCACCGGGGGGAACACTGAAGCTTTCTTT	CATGGNTEAFF
once	TRBV4-1	TRBD1	TRBJ1-5	TGCGCCAGCAGCCTCGACAGGGGAGGTAGCAATCAGCCCCAGCATTTT	CASSLDRGGSNQPQHF
.	TRBV9	TRBD2	TRBJ2-2	TGTGCCAGCAGTCTCCGGACTAGCGGGAGGGCTGGCGGGGAGCTGTTTTTT	CASSLRTSGRAGGELFF
.	TRBV5-1	.	TRBJ1-1	TGCGCCAGCAGCTTGTACGGAGGGGACACTGAAGCTTTCTTT	CASSLYGGDTEAFF
once	TRBV28	TRBD1	TRBJ1-5	TGTGCCAGCAGTTTATTAGTCCTACGACAGGGGTTAAGGAATCAGCCCCAGCATTTT	CASSLLVLRQGLRNQPQHF
.	TRBV5-4	TRBD1	TRBJ2-5	TGTGCCAGCAGCGATCTAAGGACAGGGGAAGAGACCCAGTACTTC	CASSDLRTGEETQYF